This TCR beta chain was obtained from a study of T cells after yellow fever vaccination. On the study more broadly: Low-cell-number fractions were prepared with SMART-Seq v4 Ultra Low Input.

Study-level points and caveats: Detected again after the booster were most primary-vaccination clones, at 95% to 97% CD4 and nearly 90% CD8. Abundant clonotypes from the bulk population could contaminate FACS-sorted repertoires.

A word on this clonotype: Its antigen is as yet unknown.

The ends lost 5 bases at V and 4 bases at J; junction bases unmatched: 2. The germline V gene has CDR1 LNHDA and CDR2 SQIVND (reference sequence). This CDR3 is 13 amino acids long. UMIs and a universal primer site were added when TCR cDNA was made by 5'RACE template switching. From the 5' RACE reads, TCRdb called clonotypes with MiXCR, one entry per CDR3 protein. The sample lists over 300,000 distinct CDR3 sequences; 6.5% to 8.5% were seen once. This TCR came from a man between 18 and 35 years old who received the YFV17D yellow fever vaccine. The specimen was PBMCs, collected more than 35 days after the first yellow fever vaccination. The rearrangement joins TRBV19 to TRBJ1-5; 7 bases match TRBD1. The CDR3 here is CASSADRNQPQHF. DNA for the CDR3: TGTGCCAGTAGTGCGGACAGGAATCAGCCCCAGCATTTT.